One sample yielded the 25 T cell receptor beta chains listed below, sequenced in a study of vaccination and CD4 T cells after COVID-19. No antigen is known for these receptors. Once obtained from cultured CD4+ T cells, the DNA was sequenced using the Oncomine TCR Beta short-read assay. One entry per CDR3 protein, called by TCRdb with MiXCR from the PCR reads. The sample has some 14,000 distinct CDR3 sequences; 21% are singletons. Specified treatment: roughly 10-day PBMC culture with coronavirus spike peptide pools or control peptides (ViraFEST assay). The sequencing here drew on CD4+ T cells from blood, cultured in vitro, taken before SARS-CoV-2 vaccination. These TCRs come from a human donor who received a COVID-19 vaccine.

The V gene is TRBV6-1, the J gene TRBJ1-1; D is undetermined. The germline V gene has CDR1 MNHNS and CDR2 SASEGT. This CDR3 spans 15 amino acids. Trimming cost V 4 bases and J 5 bases, with 17 bases left between them. CDR3 bases: TGTGCCAGCAGTGCTAGCAGCTGGGGAGGGACTGAAGCTTTCTTT. It specifies CASSASSWGGTEAFF.

The V call is TRBV5-6, the J call TRBJ1-5; 7 bases match TRBD1. Germline lookup yields CDR1 SGHDT and CDR2 YYEEEE. V shed 4 bases, J shed 5 bases, and the junction held 3 bases outside the gene matches. The CDR3 extends over 13 amino acids. The CDR3 spells CASSADRDQPQHF. The CDR3 DNA follows: TGTGCCAGCAGCGCAGACAGGGATCAGCCCCAGCATTTT.

V is TRBV20-1 and J is TRBJ2-5, with a weak D call TRBD2 (7 bases). V was pared by 3 bases and J by 7 bases, with 15 bases between. The V gene's germline CDR1 is DFQATT and CDR2 SNEGSKA (reference sequence). This CDR3 comprises 13 residues. The CDR3 DNA sequence: TGCAGTGCTAGCCTTGGGGGGGGCGGGACCCAGTACTTC. It yields the protein CSASLGGGGTQYF.

V and J are TRBV18 and TRBJ2-3; the match to TRBD1 covers 8 bases. This CDR3 region has 16 residues. Germline V gene lookup returns CDR1 KGHSH and CDR2 LQKENI. Trimming at V came to 2 bases and at J to 2 bases, leaving 6 bases not matched to a gene. The DNA of the CDR3 is TGTGCCAGCTCACCAAACTTTCAGGGGGCCACAGATACGCAGTATTTT. Amino acid sequence: CASSPNFQGATDTQYF. Based on the CDR3 plus reference TRBV18 and TRBJ2-3, the full variable domain is NAGVMQNPRHLVRRRGQEARLRCSPMKGHSHVYWYRQLPEEGLKFMVYLQKENIIDESGMPKERFSAEFPKEGPSILRIQQVVRGDSAAYFCASSPNFQGATDTQYFGPGTRLTVL.

The rearrangement joins TRBV12-3 or TRBV12-4 to TRBJ1-3, with TRBD1 identical over 8 bases. The J segment lost 0 bases and the V segment lost 4 bases, leaving 2 bases of the junction unmatched. The CDR3 is 15 residues long. CDR3 amino acids: CASSWDRNSGNTIYF. CDR3 DNA sequence: TGTGCCAGCAGTTGGGACAGGAACTCTGGAAACACCATATATTTT.

V gene TRBV5-1 combines with J gene TRBJ1-6; D not resolved. Deletions cut 3 bases from V and 8 bases from J, with 9 bases between. The CDR3 sequence is 13 residues long. The V gene's germline CDR1 is SGHRS and CDR2 YFSETQ. CDR3 sequence: CASSYGEDSPLHF. CDR3 DNA: TGCGCCAGCAGCTACGGAGAAGATTCACCCCTCCACTTT.

The V and J genes are TRBV9 and TRBJ2-3, with D perhaps matching TRBD2 (5 bases). V lost 0 bases and J 0 bases, leaving 11 bases between the germline ends. The CDR3 totals 16 residues. CDR1 SGDLS and CDR2 YYNGEE come from the germline V gene. CDR3 loop: CASSVGGLESTDTQYF. CDR3 DNA sequence: TGTGCCAGCAGCGTAGGCGGGTTAGAGAGCACAGATACGCAGTATTTT.

This clonotype has just a few counts. The rearrangement uses TRBV12-5 and TRBJ2-2; D could derive from TRBD1 or TRBD2 (6 bases each). Germline CDR1 reads LGHNT; CDR2 reads FRNRAP. This CDR3 is built from 14 residues. V lost 6 bases, J lost 7 bases, and 15 bases lay in between. The CDR3 sequence is CASGLLGGGGELFF. The CDR3 nucleotides read TGTGCTAGTGGCTTACTAGGGGGAGGCGGGGAGCTGTTTTTT. Filled out from reference TRBV12-5 and TRBJ2-2, the complete variable domain reads DARVTQTPRHKVTEMGQEVTMRCQPILGHNTVFWYRQTMMQGLELLAYFRNRAPLDDSGMPKDRFSAEMPDATLATLKIQPSEPRDSAVYFCASGLLGGGGELFFGEGSRLTVL.

This clonotype has more than one count but fewer than ten. The chain combines TRBV30 with TRBJ2-5; D possibly corresponds to TRBD1 (6 bases). The CDR3 is 13 amino acids. Germline V gene lookup returns CDR1 GTSNPN and CDR2 SVGIG (reference sequence). Trimming cost V 2 bases and J 4 bases, with 11 bases left between them. CDR3 loop: CAWSTGSRETQYF. CDR3 DNA: TGTGCCTGGAGTACAGGGAGCCGAGAGACCCAGTACTTC.

This clonotype has just a few counts. The chain recombines TRBV6-1 with TRBJ2-5, with TRBD1 matching 12 bases. CDR1 is MNHNS, CDR2 SASEGT, per germline. With V trimmed by 2 bases and J by 5 bases, 6 bases remained unmatched. The CDR3 covers 16 residues. The chain's CDR3 is CASSELGTGGLETQYF. In DNA form, the CDR3 reads TGTGCCAGCAGTGAACTTGGGACAGGGGGCTTGGAGACCCAGTACTTC.

Comment on this clonotype: Sequence at one end of the junction differs from germline and may be a read error. The chain uses TRBV6-1 and TRBJ2-7; TRBD2 matches at 8 bases. The CDR3 has 15 residues. Germline CDR1 is MNHNS and CDR2 is SASEGT. The CDR3, as DNA: TGTGTCAGCAGTGAAGGGCGGGGGGAACGGTCCGAGCAGTACTTC. Protein: CVSSEGRGERSEQYF.

The chain links TRBV5-1 to TRBJ2-1; 8 bases map to TRBD2. CDR1 and CDR2 (germline): SGHRS, YFSETQ. This CDR3 is built from 14 residues. After removal of 5 bases from V and 4 bases from J, the junction contained 5 bases not matched to a gene. The CDR3 coding sequence is TGCGCCAGCAGTAGCGGGGTGAATTACAATGAGCAGTTCTTC. Protein: CASSSGVNYNEQFF.

The CDR3 DNA sequence: TGTGCCAGTAGTATCTCAACAGGGAACGCGGAAGAGACCCAGTACTTC. Amino acid sequence: CASSISTGNAEETQYF. The chain links TRBV19 to TRBJ2-5; TRBD1 might be the D (6 bases). Trimming pared 3 bases from V and 3 bases from J, leaving 17 bases between. This CDR3 is 16 amino acids long. Germline CDR1 reads LNHDA; CDR2 reads SQIVND (reference sequence). Complete variable domain (other parts from reference TRBV19 and TRBJ2-5): DGGITQSPKYLFRKEGQNVTLSCEQNLNHDAMYWYRQDPGQGLRLIYYSQIVNDFQKGDIAEGYSVSREKKESFPLTVTSAQKNPTAFYLCASSISTGNAEETQYFGPGTRLLVL.

The DNA for the CDR3 is TGTGCCAGCGGTACCTACGAGCAGTACTTC. This translates into CASGTYEQYF. The V call is TRBV28, the J call TRBJ2-7, with no clear D. Germline V gene data show CDR1 as MDHEN and CDR2 as SYDVKM. Between the trimmed V and J ends, which lost 8 bases and 2 bases, there was a span of 4 bases. This CDR3 is 10 amino acids long. The full variable domain, completed using reference TRBV28 and TRBJ2-7, is DVKVTQSSRYLVKRTGEKVFLECVQDMDHENMFWYRQDPGLGLRLIYFSYDVKMKEKGDIPEGYSVSREKKERFSLILESASTNQTSMYLCASGTYEQYFGPGTRLTVT.

This clonotype was found a few times. The chain joins TRBV30 to TRBJ1-6; unclear D gene. Per the germline V gene, CDR1 is GTSNPN and CDR2 is SVGIG (reference sequence). The CDR3 has 14 amino acids. Trimming removed 0 bases at V and 9 bases at J, with 12 bases between. CDR3 bases: TGTGCCTGGAGTGTTGACTCGTGGGGTTCACCCCTCCACTTT. It encodes CAWSVDSWGSPLHF.

CDR3 sequence (DNA): TGTGCCAGCAGCTACCAACAGGGGGCTGAAGCTTTCTTT. Translating it yields CASSYQQGAEAFF. This rearrangement joins TRBV4-2 to TRBJ1-1; 8 bases fit TRBD1. With 5 bases clipped from V and 6 bases from J, the junction kept 5 bases outside the gene matches. Per germline, CDR1 LGHNA and CDR2 YNFKEQ. The CDR3 loop spans 13 amino acids.

This clonotype is classed as medium-sized. This chain links TRBV6-1 with TRBJ1-1, with 8 nucleotides matching TRBD1. Germline V gene lookup returns CDR1 MNHNS and CDR2 SASEGT. The CDR3 has 14 residues. Germline trimming cut 6 bases from V and 4 bases from J; bases unmatched to any gene: 7. The CDR3 here is CASSRIQGATEAFF. CDR3 nucleotide sequence: TGTGCCAGCAGCCGTATCCAGGGGGCCACTGAAGCTTTCTTT.

This clonotype was counted a few times. V is TRBV2 and J is TRBJ2-5; no reliable D call. CDR3 size: 13 residues. CDR1 and CDR2 (germline): SNHLY, FYNNEI. V lost 7 bases and J 4 bases, leaving 13 bases between the germline ends. CDR3 loop: CASKPARGETQYF. In nucleotides, the CDR3 is TGTGCCAGCAAACCGGCTAGAGGAGAGACCCAGTACTTC. The entire variable domain, with the rest obtained from reference TRBV2 and TRBJ2-5, is as follows: EPEVTQTPSHQVTQMGQEVILRCVPISNHLYFYWYRQILGQKVEFLVSFYNNEISEKSEIFDDQFSVERPDGSNFTLKIRSTKLEDSAMYFCASKPARGETQYFGPGTRLLVL.

Within the sample, this clonotype is medium-sized. The chain couples TRBV7-9 to TRBJ1-1; D is uncertain. Trimming removed 1 base at V and 1 base at J, with 4 bases between. The germline gives CDR1 SEHNR, CDR2 FQNEAQ (reference sequence). The CDR3 has 13 residues. CDR3 amino acids: CASSLGQNTEAFF. The DNA of the CDR3 is TGTGCCAGCAGCTTAGGGCAGAACACTGAAGCTTTCTTT.

This clonotype was found a few times. The chain links TRBV6-5 to TRBJ1-2; D is undetermined. Germline V gene lookup returns CDR1 MNHEY and CDR2 SVGAGI. The V and J ends lost 0 bases and 6 bases respectively, with 11 bases between them. There are 14 residues in the CDR3. CDR3 coding DNA: TGTGCCAGCAGTTACTCGATTCGAGGGCATGGCTACACCTTC. Encoded protein: CASSYSIRGHGYTF.

The table lists this clonotype with a count of one. The chain has TRBV24-1 and TRBJ2-2; D not certain. CDR1 and CDR2 (germline): KGHDR, SFDVKD. The V and J ends lost 5 bases and 0 bases respectively, with 9 bases between them. The CDR3 is 15 amino acids. CDR3 in DNA: TGTGCCACCAGTGGCACAACCCCGAACACCGGGGAGCTGTTTTTT. Its translation: CATSGTTPNTGELFF.

This clonotype has more than one count but fewer than ten. This chain connects TRBV6-1 to TRBJ2-2; 8 bases fit TRBD1. CDR1 is MNHNS, CDR2 SASEGT, per germline. V gave up 6 bases and J gave up 4 bases; unmatched junction bases: 4. This CDR3 region has 14 residues. DNA for the CDR3: TGTGCCAGCAGCCTAACAGGGGGCACCGGGGAGCTGTTTTTT. It yields the protein CASSLTGGTGELFF.

This clonotype was seen only a few times. The chain carries TRBV6-1 and TRBJ1-4; D might be TRBD1 (6 bases). The germline V gene has CDR1 MNHNS and CDR2 SASEGT. V lost 8 bases, J lost 4 bases, and 17 bases lay in between. The CDR3 is 15 amino acids. The CDR3: CASRGPGASNEKLFF. DNA of the CDR3: TGTGCCAGCCGCGGACCGGGGGCTAGTAATGAAAAACTGTTTTTT.

This clonotype appeared a few times. The rearrangement uses TRBV12-3 or TRBV12-4 and TRBJ1-2; 9 positions match TRBD1. The CDR3 extends over 14 amino acids. V was pared by 6 bases and J by 7 bases, with 9 bases of the junction left unmatched. Here the CDR3 DNA reads TGTGCCAGCAGCTTCACAGGGGGCGATGGTGGCTACACCTTC. Translating it yields CASSFTGGDGGYTF.

This clonotype was observed a single time. The rearrangement joins TRBV5-5 to TRBJ2-3; D may be TRBD1 (7 bases). Germline-derived CDR1 and CDR2 are SGHKS and YYEKEE (reference sequence). The CDR3 runs to 16 residues. V lost 5 bases and J lost 6, with 22 bases in between. CDR3 in DNA: TGTGCCAGCAGTTACGGGGGCAGGGGGAATGTGGATACGCAGTATTTT. This translates into CASSYGGRGNVDTQYF.